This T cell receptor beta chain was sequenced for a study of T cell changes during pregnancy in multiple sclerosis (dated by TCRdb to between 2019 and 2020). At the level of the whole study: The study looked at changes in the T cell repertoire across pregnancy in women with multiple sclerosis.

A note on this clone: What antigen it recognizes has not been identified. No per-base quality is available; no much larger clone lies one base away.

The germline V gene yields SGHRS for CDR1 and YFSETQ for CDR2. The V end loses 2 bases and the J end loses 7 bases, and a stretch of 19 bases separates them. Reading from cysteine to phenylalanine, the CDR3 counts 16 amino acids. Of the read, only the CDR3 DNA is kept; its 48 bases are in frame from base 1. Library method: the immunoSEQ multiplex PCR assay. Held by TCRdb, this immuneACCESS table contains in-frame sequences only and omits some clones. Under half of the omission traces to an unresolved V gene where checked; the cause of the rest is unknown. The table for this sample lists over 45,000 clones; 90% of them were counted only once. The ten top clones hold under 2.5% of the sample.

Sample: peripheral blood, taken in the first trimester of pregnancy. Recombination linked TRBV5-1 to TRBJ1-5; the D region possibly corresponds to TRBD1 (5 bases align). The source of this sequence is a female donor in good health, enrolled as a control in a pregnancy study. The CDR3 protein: CASSLLGGFEGQPQHF. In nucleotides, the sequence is TGCGCCAGCAGCTTACTCGGGGGTTTCGAGGGGCAGCCCCAGCATTTT.